The entry below gives a single T cell receptor beta chain sequence along with its context. The data belong to a study of blood T cell repertoires in COVID-19. Study-level background: From the United States, Italy and Spain came samples of acute and convalescent COVID-19.

Trimming took 0 bases from V and 4 from J; bases not matched to a gene: 5. CDR1 is LGHDT, CDR2 YNNKEL, per germline (reference sequence). There are 16 residues in the CDR3. Profiling relied on immunoSEQ multiplex PCR, and the TCRdb table lists in-frame clones only, not all of them. This sample has about 400,000 clones, with 80% to 90% found just once. Sequencing was carried out using peripheral blood. This clonotype was sampled from a middle-aged man with acute or convalescent COVID-19. This chain joins TRBV3-1 (or the pseudogene TRBV3-2) and TRBJ1-3, with 8 bases that match TRBD1. In nucleotides, the CDR3 is TGTGCCAGCAGCCAAGACTCAGGGGGCTTCGGAAACACCATATATTTT. Its protein is CASSQDSGGFGNTIYF.